This paragraph reports one TCR beta chain. What it recognizes is unknown. The sample originates from a study of OX40 agonist ivuxolimab in advanced cancers. Study as a whole: At 82.7% male, the cohort had a mean age of 60 years, ranging from roughly 20 to 79. Three patients responded partially, comprising one with hepatocellular carcinoma and two with cutaneous melanoma. General observations from the study: Low normalized T-cell clonal expansion was also seen in some nonresponders. Relative to CD4+, CD8+ T cells held more expanded clones on average.

The germline gives CDR1 SGHVS, CDR2 FNYEAQ. CDR3 length: 15 residues. The J segment lost 9 bases and the V segment lost 5 bases, leaving 13 bases of the junction unmatched. The protocol was immunoSEQ multiplex PCR, while the TCRdb copy is restricted to in-frame clones and leaves out a portion. The sample carries 45,000 to 50,000 clones, roughly nine tenths recorded once. Sequencing was performed on CD4+ or CD8+ T cells sorted from blood, taken in a trial of the OX40 agonist ivuxolimab. The clonotype was recovered from an adult with an advanced solid tumor such as melanoma, head and neck, liver or kidney cancer. The rearrangement links TRBV7-6 to TRBJ2-1; 7 bases agree with TRBD2. The CDR3 DNA follows: TGTGCCAGCAGCCGCCAAGGCGGGGGACGGGGTGAGCAGTTCTTC. Translating it yields CASSRQGGGRGEQFF.